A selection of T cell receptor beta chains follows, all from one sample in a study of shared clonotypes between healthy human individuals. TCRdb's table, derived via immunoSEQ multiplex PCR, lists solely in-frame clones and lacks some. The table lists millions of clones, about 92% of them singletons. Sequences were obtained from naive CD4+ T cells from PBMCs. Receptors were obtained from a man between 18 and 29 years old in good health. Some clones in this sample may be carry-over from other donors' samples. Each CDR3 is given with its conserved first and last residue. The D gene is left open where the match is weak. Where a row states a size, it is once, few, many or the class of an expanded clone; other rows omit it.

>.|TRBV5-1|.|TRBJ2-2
TGCGCCAGCAGCTTGGCCCCCCGGAGGCCCGGGGAGCTGTTTTTT
CASSLAPRRPGELFF
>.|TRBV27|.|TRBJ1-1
TGTGCCAGCAGTAAACGCCTTGCATTGGGCTACGAAAAGGCTTTCTTT
CASSKRLALGYEKAFF
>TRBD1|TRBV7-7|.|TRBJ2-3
TGTGCCAGCAGCTTAGGGACAGGAAACACAGATACGCAGTATTTT
CASSLGTGNTDTQYF
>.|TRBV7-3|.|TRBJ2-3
TGTGCCAGCGGAGAAACAGGAGATACGCAGTATTTT
CASGETGDTQYF
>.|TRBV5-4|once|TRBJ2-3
TGTGCCAGCAGCTTGAAGGGTATGGATACGCAGTATTTT
CASSLKGMDTQYF
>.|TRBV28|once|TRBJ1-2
TGTGCCAGCAGTTTGACTAGGGATGGCTACACCTTC
CASSLTRDGYTF
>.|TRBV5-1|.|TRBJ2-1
TGCGCCAGCAGCTTGGAGCGGACCCTCTCCTACAATGAGCAGTTCTTC
CASSLERTLSYNEQFF
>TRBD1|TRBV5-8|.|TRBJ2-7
TGTGCCAGCAGTCGGGACAGGGCATCCTACGAGCAGTACTTC
CASSRDRASYEQYF
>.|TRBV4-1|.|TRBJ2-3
TGCGCCAGCAGCCAATTTGGCGGGCCCGGCGCTGATACGCAGTATTTT
CASSQFGGPGADTQYF
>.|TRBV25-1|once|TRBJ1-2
TGTGCCAGCAGCTATCTTCTCGGCTATGGCTACACCTTC
CASSYLLGYGYTF
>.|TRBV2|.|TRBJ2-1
TGTGCCAGCAGTGTTTACCGCTCCTACAATGAGCAGTTCTTC
CASSVYRSYNEQFF
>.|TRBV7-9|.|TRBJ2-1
TGTGCCAGCAGCTTAATTTACAATGAGCAGTTCTTC
CASSLIYNEQFF
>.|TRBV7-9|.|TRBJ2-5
TGTGCCAGCAGCAATACCGGGAGATGGGAGACCCAGTACTTC
CASSNTGRWETQYF
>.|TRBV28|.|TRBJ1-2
TGTGCCAGCAGCGATCTGAACACCCTAGCTAACTATGGCTACACCTTC
CASSDLNTLANYGYTF
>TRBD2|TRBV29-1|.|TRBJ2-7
TGCAGCGTTGAAGAAGGGACTAGCGGCTACGAGCAGTACTTC
CSVEEGTSGYEQYF
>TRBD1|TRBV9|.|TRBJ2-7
TGTGCCAGCAGCGTAGGACAGGGGAACTACGAGCAGTACTTC
CASSVGQGNYEQYF
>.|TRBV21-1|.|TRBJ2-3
TGTGCCAGCACCGAAGGCCTAGCGGTCACAGATACGCAGTATTTT
CASTEGLAVTDTQYF
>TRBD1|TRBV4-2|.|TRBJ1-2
TGTGCCAGCAGCCAAGATCGGGGACAGTCGAACTATGGCTACACCTTC
CASSQDRGQSNYGYTF
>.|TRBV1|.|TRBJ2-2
TGCACCAGCAGCCAAGATGCCCCCTGTAGCGGGAGTAACACCGGGGAGCTGTTTTTT
CTSSQDAPCSGSNTGELFF
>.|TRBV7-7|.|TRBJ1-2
TGTGCCAGCAGCTTAGGGGGGAACTATGGCTACACCTTC
CASSLGGNYGYTF